Detailed here is one TCR beta chain. Trimming left V 5 bases short and J 0 bases short, with 7 bases between. The germline V gene encodes CDR1 SQVTM and CDR2 ANQGSEA. This CDR3 has 13 amino acids. TCRdb keeps only in-frame clones here, not all; method: immunoSEQ multiplex PCR. The sample has about 62,000 clones, 85% to 90% seen once; the top ten hold 18%. The source of the sample is a study of blood T cell repertoires in COVID-19. Study background: Both acute and convalescent COVID-19 samples were obtained from the United States, Italy and Spain.

This sequence joins TRBV29-1 and TRBJ2-2; D is uncertain. Sequencing was performed on peripheral blood. The clonotype comes from a woman in her sixties with COVID-19, enrolled during active disease. The CDR3 loop is CSVLRPNTGELFF. Written as DNA, the CDR3 is TGCAGCGTTTTGAGGCCGAACACCGGGGAGCTGTTTTTT.